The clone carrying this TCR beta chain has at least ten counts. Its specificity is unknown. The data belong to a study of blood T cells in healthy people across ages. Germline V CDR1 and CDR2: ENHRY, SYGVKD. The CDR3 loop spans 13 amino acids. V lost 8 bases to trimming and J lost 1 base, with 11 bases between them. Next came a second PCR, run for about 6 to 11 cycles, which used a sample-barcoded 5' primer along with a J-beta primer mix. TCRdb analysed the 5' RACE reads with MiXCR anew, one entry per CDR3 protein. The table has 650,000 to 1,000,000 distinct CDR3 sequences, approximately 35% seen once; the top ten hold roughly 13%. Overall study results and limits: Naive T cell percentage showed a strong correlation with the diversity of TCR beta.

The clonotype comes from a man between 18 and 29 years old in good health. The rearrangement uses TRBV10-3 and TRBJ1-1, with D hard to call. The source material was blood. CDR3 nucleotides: TGTGCCATCCGTACAAGGGAGAACACTGAAGCTTTCTTT. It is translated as CAIRTRENTEAFF.